These T cell receptor beta chains were read from a single sample in a study of long-term antiretroviral therapy in people with HIV. Sequencing was performed with immunoSEQ multiplex PCR; in TCRdb, only in-frame clones are kept and a portion is missing. Among roughly 25,000 clones listed, over 85% were seen once. The starting material was unsorted PBMCs, obtained 7.6 years after starting antiretroviral therapy. The receptors derive from a woman in her thirties or forties with HIV. Each CDR3 is given without its conserved first and last residue. Clone size appears in some rows only: once, few, many, or a class for an expanded clone.

V: TRBV19
length: 11
size: .
J: TRBJ1-2
CDR3: ASRKGQGDGYT

V: TRBV14
length: 14
size: .
J: TRBJ2-7
CDR3: ASSKEAGLPTYEQY

V: TRBV6-5
length: 13
size: .
J: TRBJ2-3
CDR3: ASRTTSGAGDTQY

V: TRBV4-1
length: 14
size: .
J: TRBJ1-6
CDR3: ASSQGAGDVASPLH

V: TRBV5-8
length: 15
size: .
J: TRBJ2-3
CDR3: ASSPRLAGGGTDTQY

V: TRBV11-1
length: 12
size: .
J: TRBJ2-5
CDR3: ASNSRDTWETQY

V: TRBV25-1
length: 10
size: .
J: TRBJ1-2
CDR3: ASRGGAGGYT

V: TRBV18
length: 12
size: .
J: TRBJ1-5
CDR3: ASSSTDNNQPQH

V: TRBV2
length: 13
size: .
J: TRBJ2-7
CDR3: ASSGTGVASYEQY

V: TRBV6-5
length: 12
size: .
J: TRBJ2-4
CDR3: ASSQTGNENIQY

V: TRBV4-1
length: 14
size: .
J: TRBJ2-7
CDR3: ASSQVGGTALGEQY

V: TRBV19
length: 12
size: .
J: TRBJ1-2
CDR3: ASSTDRGNYGYT

V: TRBV7-2
length: 13
size: .
J: TRBJ2-7
CDR3: ASSLSGMSSYEQY

V: TRBV9
length: 13
size: .
J: TRBJ1-2
CDR3: ASSAERWGSGGYT

V: TRBV9
length: 13
size: .
J: TRBJ1-2
CDR3: ASSVGGDRRYGYT

V: TRBV5-1
length: 13
size: .
J: TRBJ2-7
CDR3: ASSLDPGSKGEQY

V: TRBV4-3
length: 14
size: .
J: TRBJ1-1
CDR3: ASSQDIATGDTEAF

V: TRBV10-3
length: 12
size: .
J: TRBJ1-3
CDR3: AISPGVEGNTIY

V: TRBV7-2
length: 12
size: .
J: TRBJ2-7
CDR3: ASSLVIGSYEQY

V: TRBV4-1
length: 14
size: .
J: TRBJ1-4
CDR3: ASSLLTGATNEKLF

V: TRBV7-2
length: 14
size: .
J: TRBJ1-3
CDR3: ASSLDGTGTGNTIY

V: TRBV7-2
length: 13
size: .
J: TRBJ1-2
CDR3: ASSYGTGGFYGYT

V: TRBV4-3
length: 14
size: .
J: TRBJ2-3
CDR3: ASSQDFTGGTDTQY

V: TRBV4-3
length: 12
size: .
J: TRBJ2-1
CDR3: ASSQRGLINEQF

V: TRBV6-4
length: 15
size: .
J: TRBJ2-3
CDR3: ASSDSKWRGGTDTQY

V: TRBV19
length: 9
size: .
J: TRBJ1-2
CDR3: ASRNTDGYT

V: TRBV19
length: 12
size: .
J: TRBJ1-1
CDR3: ASRSRTVNTEAF

V: TRBV6-7
length: 14
size: few
J: TRBJ1-5
CDR3: ASQGSVGGGNQPQH

V: TRBV27
length: 12
size: .
J: TRBJ2-3
CDR3: ASSFRGRPDTQY

V: TRBV4-3
length: 14
size: .
J: TRBJ2-7
CDR3: ASSQWERGNTNEQY